This T cell receptor beta chain emerged from a study of blood T cell repertoires in COVID-19. Study summary: From T cells, B-cell-depleted T cells, or PBMCs came the material, which was cDNA or gDNA.

Germline assignment: CDR1 SEHNR and CDR2 FQNEAQ (reference sequence). Trimming removed 2 bases from V and 0 bases from J, with 8 bases in between. The CDR3 runs to 15 residues. Original data processing: The assay estimated nucleated cells by amplifying reference gene primers. Data came from immunoSEQ multiplex PCR; TCRdb stores just in-frame clones and leaves some out. V and J calls and clone size follow that table, whereas D and trimming were derived from the DNA. The table lists 25,000 to 35,000 clones, about nine tenths of them singletons. Sample: peripheral blood. The TCR originated in a human donor with active COVID-19. The donor label of this sample is uncertain. The chain links TRBV7-9 to TRBJ1-3, with D hard to call. This CDR3 reads CASSLIPVSGNTIYF. For the CDR3, the DNA is TGTGCCAGCAGCTTAATCCCCGTCTCTGGAAACACCATATATTTT.